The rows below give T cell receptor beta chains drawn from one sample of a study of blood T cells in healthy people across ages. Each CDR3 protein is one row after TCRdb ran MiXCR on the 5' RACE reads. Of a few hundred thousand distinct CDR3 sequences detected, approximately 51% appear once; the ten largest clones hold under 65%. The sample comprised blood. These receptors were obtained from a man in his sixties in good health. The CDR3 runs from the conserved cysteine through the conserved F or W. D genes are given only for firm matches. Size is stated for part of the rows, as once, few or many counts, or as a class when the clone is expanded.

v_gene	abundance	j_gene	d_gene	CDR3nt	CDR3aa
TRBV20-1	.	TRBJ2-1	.	TGCAGTGCTAGAGGGTCCTACAACCAGTTCTTC	CSARGSYNQFF
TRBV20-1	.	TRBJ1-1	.	TGCAGTGCTAGAGATAGAATCGACACTGAAGCTTTCTTT	CSARDRIDTEAFF
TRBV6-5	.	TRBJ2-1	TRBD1	TGTGCCAGCAGACCCGGGACAGGGGGCAGGTATGAGCAGTTCTTC	CASRPGTGGRYEQFF
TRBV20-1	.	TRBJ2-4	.	TGCAGTGCTAGTGCCAATGAGGACACCGTGAGAGAGCAGTACTTC	CSASANEDTVREQYF
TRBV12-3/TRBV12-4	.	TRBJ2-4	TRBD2	TGTGCCAGCAGTACCAGGACTAGCGGGGACCCCCTAGCCAAAAACATTCAGTACTTC	CASSTRTSGDPLAKNIQYF
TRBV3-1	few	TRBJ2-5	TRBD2	TGTGCCAGCAGCCCCACTTGGACTAGCGGGGGAGAGACCCAGTACTTC	CASSPTWTSGGETQYF
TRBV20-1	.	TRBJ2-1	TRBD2	TGCAGTGCTAGCTCTCGTGTGCTAGCGGGTAATGAGCAGTTCTTT	CSASSRVLAGNEQFF
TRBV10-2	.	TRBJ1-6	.	TGCGCCAGTACGCGACAGCCGAATAATTCACCCCTCCACTTT	CASTRQPNNSPLHF
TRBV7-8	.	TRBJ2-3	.	TGTGCCAGCAGCTTAGTGGCTGGGCAGGGTAGCACAGATACGCAGTATTTT	CASSLVAGQGSTDTQYF
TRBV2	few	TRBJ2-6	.	TGTGCCAGCAGTGAAGCGGCAGGGAGGGGGGCCAACGTCCTGACTTTC	CASSEAAGRGANVLTF
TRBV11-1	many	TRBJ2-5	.	TGTGCCAGCAGCCGAGATGGGATACAAGAGACCCAGTACTTC	CASSRDGIQETQYF
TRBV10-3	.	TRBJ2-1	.	TGTGCCATCAGTGAGTCGGGGGAGTGGTACAATGAGCAGTTCTTC	CAISESGEWYNEQFF
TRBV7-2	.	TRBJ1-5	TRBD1	TGTGCCAGCAGCCGCGGACAGGCTAACAATCAGCCCCAGCATTTT	CASSRGQANNQPQHF
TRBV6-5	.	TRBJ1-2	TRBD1	TGTGCCAGCAGGCGAACAGGGGCCGGGTATGGCTACACCTTC	CASRRTGAGYGYTF
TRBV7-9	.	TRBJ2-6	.	TGTGCCAGCAGCTTTCGGGGGATGGGCTCTGGGGCCAACGTCCTGACTTTC	CASSFRGMGSGANVLTF
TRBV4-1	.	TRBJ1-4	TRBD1	TGCGCCAGCAGCCAAGTACCAGATGCCAGGACTCAGGGGGCTAATGAAAAACTGTTTTTT	CASSQVPDARTQGANEKLFF
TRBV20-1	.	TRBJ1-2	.	TGCAGTGCTAGTAGTCGGGGGGGCGGGGGCTATGGCTACACCTTC	CSASSRGGGGYGYTF
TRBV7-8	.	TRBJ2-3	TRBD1	TGTGCCAGCAGCCCCGGGACAGTTCTCTCTCGCACAGATACGCAGTATTTT	CASSPGTVLSRTDTQYF
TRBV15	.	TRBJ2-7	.	TGTGCCACCAGCAGAGGGTCCGGGGGTTACGAGCAGTACTTC	CATSRGSGGYEQYF
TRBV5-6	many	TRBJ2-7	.	TGTGCCAGCAGTCCCGACAGGTTCTACGAGCAGTACTTC	CASSPDRFYEQYF
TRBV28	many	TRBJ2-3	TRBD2	TGTGCCAGCAGACCTAGCGGGGCGGGGGATACGCAGTATTTT	CASRPSGAGDTQYF
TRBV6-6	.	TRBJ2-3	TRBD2	TGTGCCAGTCGACTAGCGGGAGAGAGCACAGATACGCAGTATTTT	CASRLAGESTDTQYF
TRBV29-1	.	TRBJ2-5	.	TGCAGCGTCACGCGACCGATACAGGGAAGGCAAGAGACCCAGTACTTC	CSVTRPIQGRQETQYF
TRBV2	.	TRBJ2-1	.	TGTGCCAGCAGTGTACAGGGAGTGGGGTACAATGAGCAGTTCTTC	CASSVQGVGYNEQFF
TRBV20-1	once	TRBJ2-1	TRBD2	TGCAGTGCTAAAAGTGGGCATAGCGGGGTCCGGGTCTACGAGCAGTTCTTC	CSAKSGHSGVRVYEQFF
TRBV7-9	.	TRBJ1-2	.	TGTGCCAGCAGCCCAAGGGCGGCGGGCTATGGCTACACCTTC	CASSPRAAGYGYTF
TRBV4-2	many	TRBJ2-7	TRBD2	TGTGCCAGCAGCCAAGAAGGGGGTCTAGCGGGAGTTGGCGAGCAGTACTTC	CASSQEGGLAGVGEQYF
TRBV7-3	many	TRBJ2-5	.	TGTGCCAGCAGCTCCGGACAAGCCCAAGAGACCCAGTACTTC	CASSSGQAQETQYF
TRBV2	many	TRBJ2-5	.	TGTGCCAGCGAGAGGGTCCAAGAGACCCAGTACTTC	CASERVQETQYF
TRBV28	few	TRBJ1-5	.	TGTGCCAGCAGTTTTAAATCTACAATCGCGCAGGCCAGCAATCAGCCCCAGCATTTT	CASSFKSTIAQASNQPQHF